The T cell receptor (beta chain) under discussion was sequenced for a study of regulatory T cells in long-lasting Graves disease (dated by TCRdb to about 2021). For the study in its entirety: To count as having persistent Graves' disease, a patient had to have received antithyroid drug treatment for over 5 years with TSH receptor autoantibodies remaining persistently positive. Persistent Graves' disease patients were compared with newly diagnosed Graves' disease patients by peripheral blood TCR sequencing and RNA sequencing. In the clinical cohort, patients with persistent Graves' disease had used antithyroid drugs for an average of roughly 10 years. A total of roughly 35 samples were covered by TCR sequencing, comprising approximately 13 persistent and about 20 newly diagnosed Graves' disease patients. The study was registered as a clinical trial and conducted in China.

From a lookup of the germline V gene, CDR1 and CDR2 are MNHNS and SASEGT. V is pruned by 7 bases and J by 2 bases, leaving 3 bases of the junction without a gene match. The CDR3 numbers 13 residues from cysteine through phenylalanine. The retained sequence is limited to the CDR3, 39 bases, with the frame set at the first base. Taken with the paper, the label for time point translates to: persistent/refractory GD, antithyroid drugs over 5 years with positive TRAb. RNA was extracted from PBMCs in TRIzol for both TCR sequencing and RNA sequencing. Graves' disease was diagnosed according to American Thyroid Association guidelines. Patients were recruited from an endocrinology department in Xi'an, China. Each patient gave approximately 10 milliliters of peripheral blood, collected in an EDTA anticoagulant tube. Ficoll Paque Plus density gradient separation was used to isolate PBMCs, and no further T cell sorting was done. An Agilent 2100 Bioanalyzer and agarose gel were used to check RNA quality, and a NanoDrop 2000 was used to measure RNA concentration.

Libraries were built with multiplex PCR. Sequenced using an Illumina HiSeq 4000. TCR beta libraries were built with iRepertoire HTBI primers and Arm-PCR amplification of CDR3 regions. Gel purification was performed on PCR products prior to sequencing. For the original study's pipeline: Gene usage analysis of CDR3 amino acid clonotypes relied on the roughly 60 TRBV and 15 or so TRBJ segments identified across samples. Filtered high-quality paired reads were merged into contigs using COPE and FqMerger. BLAST was used to align contigs to IMGT TRBV, TRBD and TRBJ reference genes, and CDR3 was defined according to IMGT. Clonotypes above 0.1% frequency were classified as highly expanded clones. Repertoire diversity was measured by Shannon entropy, and V-J evenness by the Gini coefficient. A clonotype was considered public if more than one individual shared it. TCRdb's own reprocessing of the public reads used fastp at Q25 and MiXCR and kept productive beta chains. Every CDR3 protein is listed once, alongside the most common genes and DNA of its rows. What appears here as the V and J calls and clone size reflects TCRdb's work, not the paper's. The sample records 350,000 to 450,000 distinct CDR3 sequences, around 20% of which are singletons. The ten largest account for roughly 13% of the sample.

This clonotype was detected many times. Its binding antigen is unknown. No base quality information exists; no much larger clone differs at one position. Broader findings and caveats from the paper: Patients with persistent disease shared more public clonotypes (about 2,700) than newly diagnosed patients did (966). Only the TCR beta chain was sequenced and analyzed. Peripheral blood alone was examined, since thyroid tissue, which constituted the primary lesion, could not be accessed. The small sample size was acknowledged by the authors as a limitation that may reduce accuracy. Compared with newly diagnosed patients, patients with persistent Graves' disease had lower TCR Shannon entropy and fewer highly expanded clones, which suggests clonal expansion. Preferential use of TRBV28, TRBJ1-2 and TRBJ2-5 was observed in persistent disease, whereas TRBV20-1 and TRBJ2-1 were favored in newly diagnosed disease.

This TCR derives from a female donor with Graves disease. This specimen was peripheral blood mononuclear cells (PBMCs), taken when the disease was refractory, from a patient treated with antithyroid drugs. This chain is built from TRBV6-1 and TRBJ2-7; TRBD2 lines up with 9 middle nucleotides. The base sequence is TGTGCCAGCAAATCTAGCGGGACCTACGAGCAGTACTTC. Its protein product is CASKSSGTYEQYF.